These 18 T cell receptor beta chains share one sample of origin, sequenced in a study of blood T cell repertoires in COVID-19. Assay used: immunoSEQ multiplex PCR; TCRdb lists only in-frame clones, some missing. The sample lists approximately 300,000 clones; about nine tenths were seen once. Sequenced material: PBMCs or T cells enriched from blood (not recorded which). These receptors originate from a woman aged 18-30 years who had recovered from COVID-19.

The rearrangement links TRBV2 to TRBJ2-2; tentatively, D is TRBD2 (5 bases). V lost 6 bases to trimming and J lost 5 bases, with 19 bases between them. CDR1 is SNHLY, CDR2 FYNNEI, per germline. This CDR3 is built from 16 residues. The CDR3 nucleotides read TGTGCCAGCAGCCTATACATGGGTCCGGGGACCGGGGAGCTGTTTTTT. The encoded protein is CASSLYMGPGTGELFF.

CDR3 sequence (DNA): TGTGCCAGCAGTCTACAGGGGGCAGGCAATGAGCAGTTCTTC. Amino acids: CASSLQGAGNEQFF. The V and J genes are TRBV2 and TRBJ2-1, with 9 bases that match TRBD1. Trimming took 5 bases from V and 6 from J; bases not matched to a gene: 5. Looked up from germline, CDR1 is SNHLY and CDR2 is FYNNEI. The CDR3 runs 14 residues.

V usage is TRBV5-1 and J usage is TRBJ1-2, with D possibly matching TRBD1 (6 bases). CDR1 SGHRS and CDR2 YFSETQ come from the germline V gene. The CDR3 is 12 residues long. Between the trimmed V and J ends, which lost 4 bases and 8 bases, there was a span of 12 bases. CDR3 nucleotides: TGCGCCAGCAGCCCACAGGGAGGGGGCTACACCTTC. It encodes CASSPQGGGYTF.

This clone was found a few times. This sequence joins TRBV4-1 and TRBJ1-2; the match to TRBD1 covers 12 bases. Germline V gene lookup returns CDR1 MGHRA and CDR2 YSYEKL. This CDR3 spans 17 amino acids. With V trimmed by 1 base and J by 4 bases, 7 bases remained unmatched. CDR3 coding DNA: TGCGCCAGCAGCCAAGTTGCGGGGACAGGGGGCAGCTATGGCTACACCTTC. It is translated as CASSQVAGTGGSYGYTF.

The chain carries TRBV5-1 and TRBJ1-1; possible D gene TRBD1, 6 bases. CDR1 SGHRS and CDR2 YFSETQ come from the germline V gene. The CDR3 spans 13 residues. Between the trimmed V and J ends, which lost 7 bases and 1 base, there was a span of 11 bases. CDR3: CASFDRRNTEAFF. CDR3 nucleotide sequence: TGCGCCAGCTTCGACAGGAGGAACACTGAAGCTTTCTTT.

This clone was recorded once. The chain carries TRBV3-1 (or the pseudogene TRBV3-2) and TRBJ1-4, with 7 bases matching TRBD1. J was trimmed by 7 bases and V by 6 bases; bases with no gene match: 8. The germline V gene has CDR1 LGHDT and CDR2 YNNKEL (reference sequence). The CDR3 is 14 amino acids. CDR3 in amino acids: CASSDRVGFEKLFF. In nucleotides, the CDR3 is TGTGCCAGCAGTGACAGGGTCGGTTTTGAAAAACTGTTTTTT.

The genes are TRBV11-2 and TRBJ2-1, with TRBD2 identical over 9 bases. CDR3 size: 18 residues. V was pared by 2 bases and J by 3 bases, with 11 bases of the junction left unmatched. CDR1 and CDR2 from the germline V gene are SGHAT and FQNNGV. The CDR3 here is CASSLTLLAGTIYNEQFF. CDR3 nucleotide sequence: TGTGCCAGCAGCTTAACGTTACTAGCGGGTACGATCTACAATGAGCAGTTCTTC.

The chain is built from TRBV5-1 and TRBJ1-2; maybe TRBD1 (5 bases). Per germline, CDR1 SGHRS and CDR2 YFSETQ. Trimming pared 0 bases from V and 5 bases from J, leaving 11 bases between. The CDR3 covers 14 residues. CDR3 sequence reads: CASSLGQNTYGYTF. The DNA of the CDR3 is TGCGCCAGCAGCTTGGGACAGAATACTTATGGCTACACCTTC.

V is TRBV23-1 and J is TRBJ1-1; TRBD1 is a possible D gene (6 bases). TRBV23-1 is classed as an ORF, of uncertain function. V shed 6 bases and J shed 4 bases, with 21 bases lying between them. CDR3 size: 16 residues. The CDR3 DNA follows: TGCGCCAGCAGGCCAGATCCGGGAGGGGGGATCACTGAAGCTTTCTTT. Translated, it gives CASRPDPGGGITEAFF.

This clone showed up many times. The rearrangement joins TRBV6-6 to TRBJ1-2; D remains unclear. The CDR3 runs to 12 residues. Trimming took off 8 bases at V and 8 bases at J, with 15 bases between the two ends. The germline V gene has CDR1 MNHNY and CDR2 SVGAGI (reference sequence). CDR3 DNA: TGTGCCAGCGGGTCGGGAGGAGCGGGCTACACCTTC. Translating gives CASGSGGAGYTF.

The chain's CDR3 is CAWGSGLQETQYF. Here the CDR3 DNA reads TGTGCCTGGGGGTCCGGACTCCAAGAGACCCAGTACTTC. The chain couples TRBV30 to TRBJ2-5; perhaps TRBD2 as D (5 bases). Germline V gene data show CDR1 as GTSNPN and CDR2 as SVGIG (reference sequence). This CDR3 has 13 amino acids. V was pared by 5 bases and J by 1 base, with 11 bases between.

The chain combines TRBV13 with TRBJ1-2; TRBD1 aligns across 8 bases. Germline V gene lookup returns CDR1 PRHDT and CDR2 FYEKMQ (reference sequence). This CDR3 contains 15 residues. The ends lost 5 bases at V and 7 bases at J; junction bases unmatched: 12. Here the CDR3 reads CASSVRQGHVSGYTF. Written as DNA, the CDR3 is TGTGCCAGCAGCGTTCGACAGGGGCACGTCTCTGGCTACACCTTC.

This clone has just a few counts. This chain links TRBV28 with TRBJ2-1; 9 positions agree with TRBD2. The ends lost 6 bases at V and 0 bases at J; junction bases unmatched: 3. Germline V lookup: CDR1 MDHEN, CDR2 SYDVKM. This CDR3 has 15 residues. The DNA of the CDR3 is TGTGCCAGCAGGGTTAGCGGGAGCTCCTACAATGAGCAGTTCTTC. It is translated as CASRVSGSSYNEQFF.

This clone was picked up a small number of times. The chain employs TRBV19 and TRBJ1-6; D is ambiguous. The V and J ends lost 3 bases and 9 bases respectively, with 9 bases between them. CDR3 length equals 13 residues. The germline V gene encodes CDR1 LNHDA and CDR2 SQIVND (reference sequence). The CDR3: CASSIGRASPLHF. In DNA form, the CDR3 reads TGTGCCAGTAGTATCGGGCGGGCTTCACCCCTCCACTTT.

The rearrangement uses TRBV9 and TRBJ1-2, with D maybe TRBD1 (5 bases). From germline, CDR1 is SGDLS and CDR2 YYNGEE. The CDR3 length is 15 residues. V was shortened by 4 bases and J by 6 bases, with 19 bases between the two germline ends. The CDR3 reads CASSLEQGEGNGYTF. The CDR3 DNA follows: TGTGCCAGCAGCCTCGAACAAGGGGAGGGAAATGGCTACACCTTC.

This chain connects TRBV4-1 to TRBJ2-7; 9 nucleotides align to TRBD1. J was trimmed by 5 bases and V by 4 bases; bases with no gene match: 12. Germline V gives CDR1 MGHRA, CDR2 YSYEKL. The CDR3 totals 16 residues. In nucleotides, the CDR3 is TGCGCCAGCAGCCCTCTTCCGGGACAGGGTTTAGACGAGCAGTACTTC. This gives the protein CASSPLPGQGLDEQYF.

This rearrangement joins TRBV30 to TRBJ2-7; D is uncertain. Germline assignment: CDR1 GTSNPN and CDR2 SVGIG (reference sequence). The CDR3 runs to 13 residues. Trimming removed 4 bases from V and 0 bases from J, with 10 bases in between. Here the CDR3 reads CAWNRDLSYEQYF. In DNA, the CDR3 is TGTGCCTGGAACAGAGATCTCTCCTACGAGCAGTACTTC.

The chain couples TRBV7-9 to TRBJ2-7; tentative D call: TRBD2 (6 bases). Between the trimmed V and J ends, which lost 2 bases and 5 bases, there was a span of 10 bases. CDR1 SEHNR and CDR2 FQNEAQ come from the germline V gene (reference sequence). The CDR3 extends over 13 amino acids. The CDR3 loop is CASSLQGGHEQYF. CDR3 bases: TGTGCCAGCAGCTTACAGGGAGGCCACGAGCAGTACTTC.